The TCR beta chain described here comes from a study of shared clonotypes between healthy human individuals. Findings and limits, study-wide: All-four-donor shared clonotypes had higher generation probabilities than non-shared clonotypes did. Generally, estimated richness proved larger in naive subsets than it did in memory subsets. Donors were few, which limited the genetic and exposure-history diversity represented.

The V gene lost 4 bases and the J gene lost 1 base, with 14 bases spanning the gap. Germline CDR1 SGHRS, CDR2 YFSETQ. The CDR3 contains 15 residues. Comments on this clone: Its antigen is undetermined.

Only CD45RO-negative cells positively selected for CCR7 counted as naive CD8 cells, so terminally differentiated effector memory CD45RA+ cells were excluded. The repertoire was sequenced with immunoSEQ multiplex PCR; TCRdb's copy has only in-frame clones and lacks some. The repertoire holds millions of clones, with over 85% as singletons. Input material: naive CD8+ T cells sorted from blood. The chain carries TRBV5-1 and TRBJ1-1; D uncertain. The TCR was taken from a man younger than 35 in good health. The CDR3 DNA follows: TGCGCCAGCAGCCTATTGGGTGGACGGAACACTGAAGCTTTCTTT. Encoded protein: CASSLLGGRNTEAFF.